This T cell receptor (beta chain) emerged from a study of blood T cells in healthy people across ages. Overall study context: Template switching picked up about one barcoded beta molecule for each two T cells.

CDR3 size: 17 residues. CDR1 is SGHTA and CDR2 is FQGNSA in the germline V gene. V was pared by 1 base and J by 2 bases, with 17 bases between. Donors were systemically healthy Caucasian individuals from Russia aged roughly 6 to 90 years. Then a second PCR, running about 7 to 11 cycles, was carried out with a sample-barcoded 5' primer and a J-beta primer mix. One entry per CDR3 protein results from TCRdb running MiXCR on the 5' RACE reads. The sample includes hundreds of thousands of distinct CDR3 sequences, over 40% of them seen just once. The clonotype comes from a woman over 75 in good health. The chain employs TRBV7-2 and TRBJ1-2; possible D gene TRBD1, 5 bases. The sequencing sample was made of blood. This chain's CDR3 is CASSLVLTGGGNYGYTF. Written as DNA, the CDR3 is TGTGCCAGCAGCTTAGTTCTTACCGGGGGAGGGAACTATGGCTACACCTTC.